The 11 T cell receptor beta chains listed next were all sequenced from one sample in a study of cytomegalovirus exposure and HLA in healthy donors (dated by TCRdb to about 2017). The library was made by the immunoSEQ multiplex PCR assay. For the multiplex PCR, a mixture combining 60 forward primers for TCR Vbeta segments and 13 reverse primers for TCR Jbeta segments was used. As stored in TCRdb, this immuneACCESS dataset retains in-frame rearrangements with V and J assigned. A fraction of the clones does not appear; measured against another copy, unresolved V genes explain less than half of the discrepancy, and the remainder lacks a known reason. The sample profile shows approximately 100,000 clones; around 72% of them were found once. Of the sample, 13% to 15% is held by the ten largest clones. Sequencing was performed on PBMCs. Every receptor here comes from a male donor in good health and CMV-seropositive.

V usage is TRBV2 and J usage is TRBJ2-1; D is perhaps TRBD2 (5 bases). With 10 bases removed from V and 1 base from J, the gap between germline ends came to 23 bases. This CDR3 spans 17 amino acids. Germline CDR1 SNHLY, CDR2 FYNNEI. The CDR3 sequence is CATQDFLGSGSYNEQFF. CDR3 DNA sequence: TGTGCCACCCAGGACTTTTTGGGTAGTGGATCCTACAATGAGCAGTTCTTC. Combining the CDR3 with reference TRBV2 and TRBJ2-1 gives the whole variable domain EPEVTQTPSHQVTQMGQEVILRCVPISNHLYFYWYRQILGQKVEFLVSFYNNEISEKSEIFDDQFSVERPDGSNFTLKIRSTKLEDSAMYFCATQDFLGSGSYNEQFFGPGTRLTVL.

The gene calls are TRBV7-3 and TRBJ1-2; 9 bases are a match to TRBD1. This CDR3 region has 14 residues. Germline V lookup: CDR1 SGHTA, CDR2 FQGTGA. The V gene end was trimmed by 5 bases and the J gene end by 2 bases; junction bases not matched to a gene: 3. The CDR3 nucleotides are TGTGCCAGCAGCCCGGACAGGGGCAACTATGGCTACACCTTC. Translating it yields CASSPDRGNYGYTF.

V and J are TRBV9 and TRBJ2-7, with 7 positions matching TRBD2. The better agreement between TRBJ2-1 and the DNA end casts doubt on the J call. Looked up from germline, CDR1 is SGDLS and CDR2 is YYNGEE. This CDR3 is built from 15 residues. As DNA, the CDR3 is TGTGCCAGCGGACTAGACCCTTCCCCTTACAATGAGCAGTTCTTC. This translates into CASGLDPSPYNEQFF.

The chain combines TRBV27 with TRBJ2-7; no definite D call. From germline, CDR1 is MNHEY and CDR2 SMNVEV (reference sequence). CDR3 length: 13 residues. Trimming removed 0 bases from V and 2 bases from J, with 5 bases in between. CDR3 in DNA: TGTGCCAGCAGTTTATCGCAGGCCTACGAGCAGTACTTC. This encodes CASSLSQAYEQYF.

This clone has only a few counts. The J gene is TRBJ2-2, the V gene TRBV7-9; D is uncertain. Germline V gene lookup returns CDR1 SEHNR and CDR2 FQNEAQ (reference sequence). Trimming shortened V by 4 bases and J by 6 bases, and 6 bases separated the two germline ends. CDR3 length: 12 amino acids. As DNA, the CDR3 is TGTGCCAGCAGCTCCGTCGCCGGGGAGCTGTTTTTT. This codes for CASSSVAGELFF.

V usage is TRBV7-2 and J usage is TRBJ1-2; possible D gene TRBD1, 6 bases. This CDR3 spans 14 amino acids. CDR1 and CDR2 from the germline V gene are SGHTA and FQGNSA. Trimming removed 2 bases at V and 2 bases at J, with 9 bases between. The CDR3 is CASSLTGQNYGYTF. CDR3 DNA: TGTGCCAGCAGCTTAACCGGACAGAACTATGGCTACACCTTC.

There are a few counts of this clone. The chain has TRBV4-1 and TRBJ2-1, with D perhaps TRBD2 (6 bases). Trimming removed 7 bases from V and 6 bases from J, with 13 bases in between. The CDR3 runs 13 residues. Germline loops: CDR1 MGHRA, CDR2 YSYEKL. The CDR3 loop reads CASTRPGGNEQFF. The CDR3 DNA is TGCGCCAGCACCAGACCCGGGGGCAATGAGCAGTTCTTC.

The V gene is TRBV28, the J gene TRBJ1-3; TRBD1 matches 7 bases. Germline lookup yields CDR1 MDHEN and CDR2 SYDVKM. Trimming cost V 5 bases and J 0 bases; bases outside gene matches: 4. CDR3 length: 15 residues. CDR3 DNA sequence: TGTGCCAGCAGTACCGACAGGGCCTCTGGAAACACCATATATTTT. Its translation is CASSTDRASGNTIYF.

V gene TRBV5-1 combines with J gene TRBJ2-3; 10 bases align to TRBD1. This CDR3 comprises 16 residues. The germline V gene encodes CDR1 SGHRS and CDR2 YFSETQ. V shed 4 bases and J 4 bases; nucleotides not matched to a gene: 9. The chain's CDR3 is CASSQPGTGVADTQYF. The CDR3 coding sequence is TGCGCCAGCAGCCAACCCGGGACAGGGGTGGCAGATACGCAGTATTTT.

The chain couples TRBV5-1 to TRBJ2-2; 15 bases fit TRBD2. Germline lookup yields CDR1 SGHRS and CDR2 YFSETQ. The CDR3 runs to 16 residues. V was clipped by 4 bases and J by 6 bases; unmatched bases: 4. Here the CDR3 reads CASSPRTSGGAGELFF. CDR3 bases: TGCGCCAGCAGCCCCCGGACTAGCGGGGGGGCCGGGGAGCTGTTTTTT.

This clone was detected only a few times. The chain joins TRBV4-1 to TRBJ2-3; 7 nucleotides match TRBD2. The CDR3 totals 16 residues. Germline assignment: CDR1 MGHRA and CDR2 YSYEKL. Losses at the gene ends were 4 bases for V and 0 bases for J; bases not matched to a gene: 7. The CDR3 region is CASSRLGGTSTDTQYF. The DNA of the CDR3 is TGCGCCAGCAGCCGTCTGGGGGGGACTAGCACAGATACGCAGTATTTT.